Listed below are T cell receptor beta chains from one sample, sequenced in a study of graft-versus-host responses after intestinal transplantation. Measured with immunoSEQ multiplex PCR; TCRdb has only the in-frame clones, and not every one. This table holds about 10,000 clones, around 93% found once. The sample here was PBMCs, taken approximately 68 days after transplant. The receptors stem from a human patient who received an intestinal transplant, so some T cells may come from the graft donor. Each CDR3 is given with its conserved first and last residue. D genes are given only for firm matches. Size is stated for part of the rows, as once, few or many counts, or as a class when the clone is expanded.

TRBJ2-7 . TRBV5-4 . CASSLIGSYEQYF TGTGCCAGCAGCTTGATCGGGTCCTACGAGCAGTACTTC
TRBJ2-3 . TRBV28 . CASSSVWSSTDTQYF TGTGCCAGCAGCTCCGTGTGGTCTAGCACAGATACGCAGTATTTT
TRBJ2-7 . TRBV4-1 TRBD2 CASSPGLEYDEQYF TGCGCCAGCAGCCCGGGACTAGAGTACGACGAGCAGTACTTC
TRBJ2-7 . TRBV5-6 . CASSLGAASYEQYF TGTGCCAGCAGCTTGGGGGCAGCCTCCTACGAGCAGTACTTC
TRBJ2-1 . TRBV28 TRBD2 CASRAGTSGYNEQFF TGTGCCAGCAGAGCCGGGACTAGCGGGTACAATGAGCAGTTCTTC
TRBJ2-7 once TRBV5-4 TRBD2 CASSLGTSGSYEQYF TGTGCCAGCAGCTTGGGTACTAGCGGGTCCTACGAGCAGTACTTC
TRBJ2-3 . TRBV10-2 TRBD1 CASSEPGQGPDTQYF TGCGCCAGCAGTGAGCCGGGACAGGGGCCAGATACGCAGTATTTT
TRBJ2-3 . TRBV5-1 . CASSLDGDGTDTQYF TGCGCCAGCAGCTTGGATGGGGACGGTACAGATACGCAGTATTTT
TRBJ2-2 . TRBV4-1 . CASSQYPTGSTGELFF TGCGCCAGCAGCCAATATCCTACAGGTAGCACCGGGGAGCTGTTTTTT
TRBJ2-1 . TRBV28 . CASSTGTPYNEQFF TGTGCCAGCAGTACCGGGACACCGTACAATGAGCAGTTCTTC
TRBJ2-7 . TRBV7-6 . CASGGGDSYEQYF TGTGCCAGCGGAGGCGGGGACTCCTACGAGCAGTACTTC
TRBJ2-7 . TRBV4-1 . CASSHGLGALTYEQYF TGCGCCAGCAGCCATGGGTTAGGGGCCTTAACCTACGAGCAGTACTTC
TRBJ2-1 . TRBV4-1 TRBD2 CASSQHWTSGRGSSYNEQFF TGCGCCAGCAGCCAGCATTGGACTAGCGGGAGGGGGAGCTCCTACAATGAGCAGTTCTTC
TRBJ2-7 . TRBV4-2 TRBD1 CASSQEGGFSDPYEQYF TGTGCCAGCAGCCAAGAAGGGGGCTTCTCCGATCCCTACGAGCAGTACTTC